This is a list of T cell receptor beta chains from one sample in a study of T-cell memory formation after mild COVID-19. TCRdb reprocessed the 5' RACE reads with MiXCR, giving one entry per CDR3 protein. Here the sample spans about 430,000 distinct CDR3 sequences, 18% being singletons. The specimen sequenced was PBMCs or a T cell subset sorted from them (not recorded which). These receptors were collected from a man between 18 and 29 years old who had mild COVID-19 (a few samples of this study predate the infection). Cell type and time point are not known. The CDR3 runs from the conserved cysteine through the conserved F or W. The order of the fields is D gene, V gene, J gene, clone size, CDR3 length, CDR3 protein, CDR3 DNA. D genes are given only for firm matches. Expanded clones get a size class; other rows say once, few or many, or leave the size out.

TRBD2,TRBV7-2,TRBJ2-1,NA,12,CASRTSGGPQFF,TGTGCCAGCAGGACTAGCGGGGGACCCCAGTTCTTC
TRBD1,TRBV5-1,TRBJ2-1,few,13,CASSTRQGNEQFF,TGCGCCAGCAGCACCCGACAGGGCAATGAGCAGTTCTTC
NA,TRBV7-6,TRBJ2-1,many,15,CASSDRPLAPNEQFF,TGTGCCAGCAGCGACAGGCCACTCGCTCCCAATGAGCAGTTCTTC
NA,TRBV6-5,TRBJ1-6,many,14,CASRPGRDNSPLHF,TGTGCCAGCAGACCGGGACGGGATAATTCACCCCTCCACTTT
NA,TRBV5-5,TRBJ2-5,once,14,CASSNTVAPETQYF,TGTGCCAGCAGCAACACCGTAGCCCCGGAGACCCAGTACTTC
NA,TRBV7-9,TRBJ2-1,few,11,CAPVEADEQFF,TGTGCCCCAGTAGAGGCGGACGAGCAGTTCTTC
TRBD1,TRBV2,TRBJ1-5,NA,14,CASSDRGFNQPQHF,TGTGCCAGCAGTGACAGGGGGTTCAATCAGCCCCAGCATTTT
NA,TRBV27,TRBJ1-1,few,13,CATRGFMVTEAFF,TGTGCCACCCGAGGTTTTATGGTCACTGAAGCTTTCTTT
NA,TRBV7-9,TRBJ2-3,few,15,CASSRSGGRPDTQYF,TGTGCCAGCAGCCGGTCGGGCGGCCGTCCAGATACGCAGTATTTT
TRBD1,TRBV7-3,TRBJ2-1,NA,15,CASSKGAFAYNEQFF,TGTGCCAGCAGCAAGGGGGCGTTCGCCTACAATGAGCAGTTCTTC
NA,TRBV5-1,TRBJ2-1,few,14,CASSISSSYNEQFF,TGCGCCAGCAGCATCTCTAGCTCCTACAATGAGCAGTTCTTC
TRBD1,TRBV5-4,TRBJ1-2,NA,14,CASSSKGTDYGYTF,TGTGCCAGCAGCTCGAAGGGGACAGACTATGGCTACACCTTC